A selection of T cell receptor beta chains follows, all from one sample in a study of Graves' ophthalmopathy and Graves' hyperthyroidism. TCRdb redid the calling of the multiplex PCR reads with MiXCR, one entry per CDR3 protein. This sample yields roughly 1.1 million distinct CDR3 sequences, of which about 40% are seen a single time; around 10% belongs to the top ten. The material sequenced was peripheral blood or thyroid tissue (not recorded which). These receptors originate from an adult man with Graves' hyperthyroidism. Each CDR3 is given with its conserved first and last residue. D genes are given only for firm matches. The listing skips clone size in some rows; elsewhere it reads once, few, many or a size class.

DNA | CDR3 | D | J | size | V
TGCGCCAGCAGCCAAGATCTTAACAGGGGGCTGTACGAGCAGTACTTC | CASSQDLNRGLYEQYF | TRBD1 | TRBJ2-7 | NA | TRBV10-2
TGTGCCAGCAGCCCGAAGGGGAAAAACACTGAAGCTTTCTTT | CASSPKGKNTEAFF | NA | TRBJ1-1 | many | TRBV7-9
TGTGCCAGCAGCCCGGGGAAGAGCCTCGGGCATGGAGAGACCCAGTACTTC | CASSPGKSLGHGETQYF | NA | TRBJ2-5 | NA | TRBV6-2/TRBV6-3
TGTGCCAGCAGTGGAACAGAAATCACCTGGGAGCTGTTTTTT | CASSGTEITWELFF | NA | TRBJ2-2 | NA | TRBV2
TGCAGTGCTCCGGCAGGGTTCTACGAGCAGTACTTC | CSAPAGFYEQYF | NA | TRBJ2-7 | NA | TRBV20-1
TGTGCCAGCAGCTTAGTACGGACAGGGCTCTCTAGGCAGTACTTC | CASSLVRTGLSRQYF | TRBD1 | TRBJ2-7 | NA | TRBV7-2
TGTGCCAGCAGTGACACTCGGTCTGGAAACACCATATATTTT | CASSDTRSGNTIYF | NA | TRBJ1-3 | NA | TRBV6-1
TGCGCCAGCAGCTCACGACTTGGAAACACCATATATTTT | CASSSRLGNTIYF | NA | TRBJ1-3 | few | TRBV4-3
TGTGCCAGCAGTAAGATGGGACAGGGGCCCACTGAAGCTTTCTTT | CASSKMGQGPTEAFF | TRBD1 | TRBJ1-1 | few | TRBV19
TGTGCCAGTGAGGCCGGGAACACCGGGGAGCTGTTTTTT | CASEAGNTGELFF | NA | TRBJ2-2 | NA | TRBV2
TGCAGCGTGAGGCCCGGGACTAGCGGGAGAAACGACGAGCAGTACTTC | CSVRPGTSGRNDEQYF | TRBD2 | TRBJ2-7 | NA | TRBV29-1
TGTGCCAGCACCCCCCCCCCGGGGACAGGGCATAGCAATCAGCCCCAGCATTTT | CASTPPPGTGHSNQPQHF | TRBD1 | TRBJ1-5 | NA | TRBV19
TGTGCCAGCACCGGGACGGTTAGCTCCTACGAGCAGTACTTC | CASTGTVSSYEQYF | NA | TRBJ2-7 | few | TRBV10-2
TGTGCCAGCAGCTTGGACACCGGGACAGGCCATTCTGGGGCCAACGTCCTGACTTTC | CASSLDTGTGHSGANVLTF | TRBD1 | TRBJ2-6 | once | TRBV7-8
TGTGCCAGCAGTTACTATCTACACACTGAAGCTTTCTTT | CASSYYLHTEAFF | NA | TRBJ1-1 | NA | TRBV7-4
TGCAGTGCTCCATCCCCCCAAGAGACCCAGTACTTC | CSAPSPQETQYF | NA | TRBJ2-5 | NA | TRBV20-1
TGTGCCAGCAGCCAAGATCTTGGTACAGGGGTTGGGTCACCCCTCCACTTT | CASSQDLGTGVGSPLHF | TRBD1 | TRBJ1-6 | NA | TRBV14
TGTGCCAGCAATCCGGGGGGGGGTGTCGAGCAGTACTTC | CASNPGGGVEQYF | TRBD2 | TRBJ2-7 | many | TRBV25-1
TGTGTTTCTTCCCCCCATGACAGGGGGCCGAACACTGAAGCTTTCTTT | CVSSPHDRGPNTEAFF | TRBD1 | TRBJ1-1 | NA | TRBV19
TGTGCCAGCAATAAACAGGGAAGCAATCAGCCCCAGCATTTT | CASNKQGSNQPQHF | NA | TRBJ1-5 | many | TRBV2
TGTGCCAGTAGAGCTGAAAGGGGTATCAGCAATCAGCCCCAGCATTTT | CASRAERGISNQPQHF | NA | TRBJ1-5 | many | TRBV19
TGTGCCAGCAGGCCGGACAGGGCGCGTACATCACCCCTCCACTTT | CASRPDRARTSPLHF | TRBD1 | TRBJ1-6 | NA | TRBV2
TGCGCCAGCAGCCAAGTTTCCGGTGGGGCCAACGTCCTGACTTTC | CASSQVSGGANVLTF | NA | TRBJ2-6 | many | TRBV4-1
TGTGCCAGCAGTTCAGGGGCAGGTTACTACGAGCAGTACTTC | CASSSGAGYYEQYF | NA | TRBJ2-7 | few | TRBV5-6
TGTGCCAGCAGCAACGTTCGGGAGGGCTCCCACGAGCAGTACTTC | CASSNVREGSHEQYF | TRBD2 | TRBJ2-7 | NA | TRBV7-9
TGCGCCAGCAAGGTTCAGGCGGGAAATCAGCCCCAGCATTTT | CASKVQAGNQPQHF | NA | TRBJ1-5 | NA | TRBV10-1
TGTGCCAGCAGCCGCCCGGACAGACACACTGAAGCTTTCTTT | CASSRPDRHTEAFF | NA | TRBJ1-1 | many | TRBV7-2
TGCAGCGTTTATGGGGGAGGGTCTGGGGCCAACGTCCTGACTTTC | CSVYGGGSGANVLTF | TRBD2 | TRBJ2-6 | once | TRBV29-1
TGTGCCAGCAGTCGAAACAGGGGGGATCAGCCCCAGCATTTT | CASSRNRGDQPQHF | TRBD1 | TRBJ1-5 | NA | TRBV27
TGCAGTGCTGGGGGCGGGACAGCGAGTGATGGCTACACCTTC | CSAGGGTASDGYTF | TRBD1 | TRBJ1-2 | NA | TRBV20-1
TGTGCCAGCTCCCTCTTCTTTGTCGATGAAGCTTTCTTT | CASSLFFVDEAFF | NA | TRBJ1-1 | many | TRBV2
TGTGCCAGCAGCCAAAGTGGGGGCGGCACTGAAGCTTTCTTT | CASSQSGGGTEAFF | NA | TRBJ1-1 | few | TRBV7-3
TGTGCCAGCAGTTACGAGGCAGATACCTACGAGCAGTACTTC | CASSYEADTYEQYF | NA | TRBJ2-7 | NA | TRBV6-5
TGCGCCAGCAGCCAAGTGGGAGGACACCAAGAGACCCAGTACTTC | CASSQVGGHQETQYF | NA | TRBJ2-5 | few | TRBV5-1
TGCAGTGTTGGTAGCGGCCTCTACGAGCAGTACTTC | CSVGSGLYEQYF | NA | TRBJ2-7 | NA | TRBV29-1
TGTGCCAGCAGGTCGCAGGGGAGGTTAACCGGGGAGCTGTTTTTT | CASRSQGRLTGELFF | NA | TRBJ2-2 | few | TRBV2
TGTGCCAGCAGCGCGACAGGGGCCGGCTCACCCCTCCACTTT | CASSATGAGSPLHF | TRBD1 | TRBJ1-6 | many | TRBV9